One sample yielded the 23 T cell receptor beta chains listed below, sequenced in a study of cytomegalovirus exposure and HLA in healthy donors. Researchers ran the PCR with 60 Vbeta and 13 Jbeta primers. Clones were sequenced by immunoSEQ multiplex PCR, and TCRdb holds only the in-frame ones, with some missing. Of under 200,000 clones in the sample, about four fifths were seen once. Sequenced material: PBMCs. These receptors all stem from a boy aged 5 to 17 in good health and CMV-seronegative.

This clone was recorded a few times. J is TRBJ2-1 and V is TRBV2; 7 bases are a match to TRBD1. V dropped 6 bases and J dropped 9; count of bases not matched to a gene: 14. CDR1 SNHLY and CDR2 FYNNEI come from the germline V gene. CDR3 size: 15 residues. CDR3 in DNA: TGTGCCAGCAGGCCCGAGGGACAGAGGATTAGTGAGCAGTTCTTC. Its protein product is CASRPEGQRISEQFF.

This clone was seen a single time. This CDR3 is also generated by other DNA sequences in the sample. The chain combines TRBV5-1 with TRBJ2-5; 11 bases fit TRBD2. The CDR3 is 15 residues long. With 0 bases clipped from V and 4 bases from J, the junction kept 2 bases outside the gene matches. Germline CDR1 is SGHRS and CDR2 is YFSETQ. CDR3: CASSLALAGGETQYF. CDR3 DNA: TGCGCCAGCAGCTTGGCCCTAGCGGGAGGAGAGACCCAGTACTTC.

The rearrangement joins TRBV29-1 to TRBJ2-5, with 12 bases aligning to TRBD1. Trimming removed 3 bases from V and 5 bases from J; junction bases left unmatched: 4. The germline V gene has CDR1 SQVTM and CDR2 ANQGSEA. The CDR3 totals 14 residues. The chain's CDR3 is CSVEGTGGRETQYF. For the CDR3, the DNA is TGCAGCGTTGAGGGGACAGGGGGCAGGGAGACCCAGTACTTC.

This rearrangement joins TRBV4-2 to TRBJ2-1, with TRBD2 matching 7 bases. There are 18 residues in the CDR3. Germline CDR1 and CDR2: LGHNA and YNFKEQ. V was pared by 3 bases and J by 5 bases, with 16 bases of the junction left unmatched. This chain's CDR3 is CASSHLVRWGGGHNEQFF. DNA for the CDR3: TGTGCCAGCAGCCATCTTGTTAGGTGGGGGGGAGGGCACAATGAGCAGTTCTTC.

This clone was seen a single time. The CDR3 DNA reads as TGTGCCAGCAGCCGAGGGACAGGGATTGGAGACTATGGCTACACCTTC. Protein sequence: CASSRGTGIGDYGYTF. The V and J genes are TRBV5-4 and TRBJ1-2; 9 nucleotides match TRBD1. The V gene end was trimmed by 4 bases and the J gene end by 3 bases; junction bases not matched to a gene: 10. In germline, CDR1 is SGHNT, CDR2 YYREEE (reference sequence). CDR3 length: 16 residues.

This clone was counted only a few times. At one end the junction does not follow the germline gene, possibly because of a read error. This sequence joins TRBV7-9 and TRBJ2-7; 12 positions agree with TRBD1. This CDR3 has 16 amino acids. In germline, CDR1 is SEHNR, CDR2 FQNEAQ (reference sequence). CDR3 loop: CSSSLDPGQGAQEQYF. Written as DNA, the CDR3 is TGTTCCAGCAGCTTAGATCCGGGACAGGGGGCCCAGGAGCAGTACTTC.

The gene calls are TRBV5-4 and TRBJ2-7; 7 bases map to TRBD2. The CDR3 length is 14 residues. Germline CDR1 is SGHNT and CDR2 is YYREEE (reference sequence). V was pared by 5 bases and J by 6 bases, with 11 bases of the junction left unmatched. The CDR3 DNA reads as TGTGCCAGCAGTCCGCCCAGCGGGGAACCCGAGCAGTACTTC. This encodes CASSPPSGEPEQYF. The whole variable domain, remainder taken from reference TRBV5-4 and TRBJ2-7, is ETGVTQSPTHLIKTRGQQVTLRCSSQSGHNTVSWYQQALGQGPQFIFQYYREEENGRGNFPPRFSGLQFPNYSSELNVNALELDDSALYLCASSPPSGEPEQYFGPGTRLTVT.

The chain links TRBV13 to TRBJ2-2, with D uncertain. Per germline, CDR1 PRHDT and CDR2 FYEKMQ (reference sequence). This CDR3 contains 12 residues. Trimming shortened V by 2 bases and J by 8 bases, and 6 bases separated the two germline ends. The CDR3 nucleotides read TGTGCCAGCAGCTTATTGAGGGGGGAGCTGTTTTTT. It translates to CASSLLRGELFF.

The chain couples TRBV4-1 to TRBJ2-7, with D unresolved. CDR1 is MGHRA and CDR2 is YSYEKL in the germline V gene. Trimming took 2 bases from V and 3 from J, leaving 8 bases between them. The length of the CDR3 is 13 residues. The CDR3 sequence: CASSQHSGYEQYF. The DNA of the CDR3 is TGCGCCAGCAGCCAACATTCGGGCTACGAGCAGTACTTC.

This sequence joins TRBV9 and TRBJ1-2, with D uncertain. CDR1 and CDR2 (germline): SGDLS, YYNGEE. The CDR3 spans 13 residues. V gave up 4 bases and J gave up 5 bases, with 12 bases separating them. Here the CDR3 reads CASSPSAGYGYTF. In DNA, the CDR3 is TGTGCCAGCAGCCCGAGCGCGGGATATGGCTACACCTTC.

The chain has TRBV6-5 and TRBJ2-2; no firm D call. Germline V gene sequence: CDR1 MNHEY, CDR2 SVGAGI. Trimming shortened V by 10 bases and J by 5 bases, and 14 bases separated the two germline ends. The CDR3 consists of 13 residues. The CDR3 reads CATAGFSTGELFF. In nucleotides, the CDR3 is TGTGCCACAGCAGGTTTCTCTACCGGGGAGCTGTTTTTT.

The rearrangement uses TRBV6-5 and TRBJ1-2, with 9 nucleotides matching TRBD1. The CDR3 length is 15 residues. V dropped 2 bases and J dropped 5; count of bases not matched to a gene: 6. The germline V gene encodes CDR1 MNHEY and CDR2 SVGAGI. The CDR3 here is CASSYEGTGKYGYTF. In DNA, the CDR3 is TGTGCCAGCAGTTACGAGGGGACAGGGAAGTATGGCTACACCTTC.

CDR3 in amino acids: CASSSVAGGGTDTQYF. The CDR3 region has the DNA TGTGCCAGCAGTAGTGTAGCGGGAGGGGGGACAGATACGCAGTATTTT. The chain joins TRBV28 to TRBJ2-3; 11 nucleotides agree with TRBD2. From germline, CDR1 is MDHEN and CDR2 SYDVKM. This CDR3 is 16 amino acids long. With 5 bases clipped from V and 3 bases from J, the junction kept 7 bases outside the gene matches.

In this sample, this clone turned up once. The genes are TRBV4-3 and TRBJ1-2; D is uncertain. CDR3 length equals 13 residues. Trimming cost V 1 base and J 3 bases, with 6 bases left between them. Per the germline V gene, CDR1 is LGHNA and CDR2 is YSLEER. The CDR3 region is CASSQVYHYGYTF. DNA for the CDR3: TGCGCCAGCAGCCAAGTATATCACTATGGCTACACCTTC.

The V call is TRBV11-3, the J call TRBJ1-1, with D perhaps TRBD1 (5 bases). Germline lookup yields CDR1 SGHNT and CDR2 YENEEA. V lost 5 bases and J 3 bases, leaving 10 bases between the germline ends. This CDR3 comprises 13 residues. CDR3 amino acids: CASSLWGYTEAFF. The CDR3, as DNA: TGTGCCAGCAGCCTGTGGGGCTACACTGAAGCTTTCTTT.

This sequence joins TRBV14 and TRBJ2-7; D remains unclear. Trimming took off 2 bases at V and 1 base at J, with 15 bases between the two ends. Germline CDR1 SGHDN, CDR2 FVKESK. The CDR3 covers 16 residues. The CDR3 is CASSQSPFNPSYEQYF. In nucleotides, the CDR3 is TGTGCCAGCAGCCAAAGCCCCTTCAACCCTTCCTACGAGCAGTACTTC.

This clone has only one observation. An end of the junction differs from the germline gene, which may be a read error. The chain joins TRBV11-2 to TRBJ2-7; D gene unclear. The CDR3 has 10 residues. Germline V lookup: CDR1 SGHAT, CDR2 FQNNGV. The CDR3 sequence is CASSSDEQYF. The CDR3 nucleotides read TGTGCCAGCAGCTCCGACGAGCAGTACTTC.

Concerning this clone itself: This specimen includes other DNA sequences encoding the same CDR3. This chain links TRBV6-5 with TRBJ2-7; D may be TRBD1 (6 bases). Trimming pared 6 bases from V and 2 bases from J, leaving 8 bases between. Germline-derived CDR1 and CDR2 are MNHEY and SVGAGI. This CDR3 spans 12 amino acids. The CDR3 protein is CASRGGPYEQYF. Here the CDR3 DNA reads TGTGCCAGCAGAGGGGGTCCCTACGAGCAGTACTTC.

The J gene is TRBJ1-2, the V gene TRBV7-2; D ambiguous. Per germline, CDR1 SGHTA and CDR2 FQGNSA. This CDR3 is built from 12 residues. V was shortened by 5 bases and J by 8 bases, with 12 bases between the two germline ends. As DNA, the CDR3 is TGTGCCAGCAGCCCACGGAGTATCGGCTACACCTTC. This translates into CASSPRSIGYTF.

V usage is TRBV27 and J usage is TRBJ1-6, with no clear D. In germline, CDR1 is MNHEY, CDR2 SMNVEV (reference sequence). The CDR3 is 14 residues long. Trimming took 4 bases from V and 10 from J, leaving 14 bases between them. The CDR3 nucleotides are TGTGCCAGCAGTTCCCGGGTGCCGTCCTCACCCCTCCACTTT. Its translation is CASSSRVPSSPLHF.

The chain employs TRBV29-1 and TRBJ1-1; tentatively, D is TRBD1 (5 bases). In germline, CDR1 is SQVTM, CDR2 ANQGSEA. V was shortened by 7 bases and J by 7 bases, with 22 bases between the two germline ends. This CDR3 has 14 amino acids. The CDR3 sequence is CSARDRGAGGEAFF. The DNA of the CDR3 is TGCAGCGCTAGGGACCGAGGGGCGGGGGGTGAAGCTTTCTTT.

The gene calls are TRBV25-1 and TRBJ1-2, with D perhaps TRBD1 (5 bases). Trimming stripped 3 bases from V and 8 bases from J, with 22 bases between. The CDR3 has 16 amino acids. Germline values: CDR1 MGHDK, CDR2 SYGVNS. CDR3 nucleotide sequence: TGTGCCAGCAGTGACTCCCCCCTGGGGCGACGGGGGGGCTACACCTTC. This sequence encodes CASSDSPLGRRGGYTF.

This chain links TRBV27 with TRBJ1-1, with D maybe TRBD1 (5 bases). The length of the CDR3 is 15 residues. In germline, CDR1 is MNHEY, CDR2 SMNVEV (reference sequence). Trimming left V 5 bases short and J 3 bases short, with 16 bases between. The CDR3 DNA sequence: TGTGCCAGCAGTACGATTATGGGGGGACACACTGAAGCTTTCTTT. Translated: CASSTIMGGHTEAFF.